The 10 T cell receptor beta chains below all came from one sample that was sequenced in a study of T cells in Graves' hyperthyroidism and ophthalmopathy. The investigators amplified TCR beta CDR3 regions from RNA transcripts. The HTBI primer set was used in a first-round RT-PCR of the TCR CDR3. One entry per CDR3 protein results from TCRdb running MiXCR on the multiplex PCR reads. The data show approximately 250,000 distinct CDR3 sequences, with approximately 25% seen just once and roughly 32% held by the top ten. The material sequenced was blood. The receptors originated from a woman aged 40 to 49 with Graves' ophthalmopathy.

This clonotype was detected only once. The chain combines TRBV7-9 with TRBJ2-3, with unresolved D. This CDR3 region has 12 residues. Germline CDR1 is SEHNR and CDR2 is FQNEAQ (reference sequence). With 5 bases removed from V and 4 bases from J, the gap between germline ends came to 7 bases. DNA for the CDR3: TGTGCCAGCAGCCAGGTAGCAGATACGCAGTATTTT. Protein product: CASSQVADTQYF.

This clonotype has a handful of counts. J is TRBJ2-3 and V is TRBV5-4, with 7 bases aligning to TRBD1. This CDR3 comprises 14 residues. Germline loops: CDR1 SGHNT, CDR2 YYREEE (reference sequence). After removal of 5 bases from V and 2 bases from J, the junction contained 5 bases not matched to a gene. CDR3 in amino acids: CASRNTGATDTQYF. DNA of the CDR3: TGTGCCAGCAGGAATACAGGGGCCACAGATACGCAGTATTTT.

At least ten counts were recorded for this clonotype. V is TRBV7-2 and J is TRBJ2-7, with D tentatively TRBD2 (5 bases). This CDR3 is 15 amino acids long. The germline V gene has CDR1 SGHTA and CDR2 FQGNSA. V lost 0 bases and J 4 bases, leaving 13 bases between the germline ends. CDR3 loop: CASSLAERMVYEQYF. In nucleotides, the CDR3 is TGTGCCAGCAGCTTAGCGGAGCGGATGGTATACGAGCAGTACTTC.

This clonotype was seen repeatedly, ten times or more. This chain connects TRBV6-4 to TRBJ2-7, with D maybe TRBD2 (6 bases). Germline assignment: CDR1 MRHNA and CDR2 SNTAGT. This CDR3 is built from 14 residues. V was pared by 6 bases and J by 7 bases, with 19 bases between. The CDR3 sequence: CASSPRDCVQEQYF. The CDR3 coding sequence is TGTGCCAGCAGCCCCCGGGACTGCGTCCAAGAGCAGTACTTC.

This chain connects TRBV27 to TRBJ2-2; TRBD1 agrees at 8 bases. This CDR3 has 17 amino acids. After removal of 2 bases from V and 0 bases from J, the junction contained 5 bases not matched to a gene. Germline values: CDR1 MNHEY, CDR2 SMNVEV (reference sequence). The CDR3 DNA reads as TGTGCCAGCAGTTTAAGGACAGGGCCCCCGAACACCGGGGAGCTGTTTTTT. Protein product: CASSLRTGPPNTGELFF.

This clonotype was recorded at least ten times. This sequence joins TRBV27 and TRBJ1-1; D remains unclear. From germline, CDR1 is MNHEY and CDR2 SMNVEV (reference sequence). This CDR3 is built from 14 residues. Trimming stripped 5 bases from V and 4 bases from J, with 14 bases between. The CDR3 reads CASSNRSWGTEAFF. The CDR3 DNA reads as TGTGCCAGCAGTAATCGGTCGTGGGGCACTGAAGCTTTCTTT.

There are many counts of this clonotype. The gene calls are TRBV28 and TRBJ1-2; TRBD1 aligns across 7 bases. CDR1 and CDR2 (germline): MDHEN, SYDVKM. This CDR3 has 12 residues. J was trimmed by 5 bases and V by 8 bases; bases with no gene match: 5. CDR3 protein: CASWGTEYGYTF. The CDR3 nucleotides read TGTGCCAGCTGGGGGACAGAATATGGCTACACCTTC.

J is TRBJ2-7 and V is TRBV28; 7 nucleotides line up with TRBD1. V lost 5 bases to trimming and J lost 3 bases; unmatched junction nucleotides: 7. The CDR3 covers 14 residues. Germline CDR1 reads MDHEN; CDR2 reads SYDVKM. The CDR3 loop reads CASSAPGTDYEQYF. For the CDR3, the DNA is TGTGCCAGCAGTGCCCCCGGGACAGACTACGAGCAGTACTTC.

The chain has TRBV5-1 and TRBJ1-5; 7 nucleotides match TRBD1. The CDR3 contains 16 residues. The germline V gene has CDR1 SGHRS and CDR2 YFSETQ. V dropped 5 bases and J dropped 7; count of bases not matched to a gene: 15. CDR3 nucleotides: TGCGCCAGCAGTCGCCAACAGGGGCCGATTGACCAGCCCCAGCATTTT. Protein sequence: CASSRQQGPIDQPQHF.

Points on this clonotype: A much bigger clone sits one base away, suggesting this may be a read error. V gene TRBV5-1 combines with J gene TRBJ2-5, with D tentatively TRBD2 (5 bases). Germline V CDR1 and CDR2: SGHRS, YFSETQ. The CDR3 sequence is 16 residues long. For the CDR3, the DNA is TGCGCCAGCAGCTTGGTTTCGGGGAGAGCCCAAGAGACCCGGTACTTC. This gives the protein CASSLVSGRAQETRYF. Based on the CDR3 plus reference TRBV5-1 and TRBJ2-5, the full variable domain is KAGVTQTPRYLIKTRGQQVTLSCSPISGHRSVSWYQQTPGQGLQFLFEYFSETQRNKGNFPGRFSGRQFSNSRSEMNVSTLELGDSALYLCASSLVSGRAQETRYFGPGTRLLVL.